What follows are 2 T cell receptor beta chains derived from one specimen sequenced in a study of cytomegalovirus exposure and HLA in healthy donors. Researchers ran the PCR with 60 Vbeta and 13 Jbeta primers. Using immunoSEQ multiplex PCR, the repertoire was profiled, and TCRdb retains in-frame clones only, with some absent. The data hold about 130,000 clones, with around 77% observed a single time. Sequences were obtained from PBMCs. Every receptor here comes from a man aged 50 or older in good health and CMV-seronegative.

J is TRBJ2-5 and V is TRBV7-2; D may be TRBD2 (6 bases). The length of the CDR3 is 14 residues. V lost 1 base, J lost 3 bases, and 9 bases lay in between. The germline V gene encodes CDR1 SGHTA and CDR2 FQGNSA. CDR3 loop: CASSLGGVEETQYF. DNA for the CDR3: TGTGCCAGCAGCTTAGGCGGGGTGGAAGAGACCCAGTACTTC. Using reference TRBV7-2 and TRBJ2-5 for the parts outside the CDR3, the full variable domain is GAGVSQSPSNKVTEKGKDVELRCDPISGHTALYWYRQSLGQGLEFLIYFQGNSAPDKSGLPSDRFSAERTGGSVSTLTIQRTQQEDSAVYLCASSLGGVEETQYFGPGTRLLVL.

The chain links TRBV5-4 to TRBJ1-1, with a weak D call TRBD1 (5 bases). Germline V lookup: CDR1 SGHNT, CDR2 YYREEE (reference sequence). The CDR3 covers 16 residues. Trimming left V 4 bases short and J 3 bases short, with 19 bases between. This chain's CDR3 is CASSAAGVGLDTEAFF. The CDR3 DNA is TGTGCCAGCAGCGCAGCGGGGGTAGGGTTGGACACTGAAGCTTTCTTT. The entire variable domain, with the rest obtained from reference TRBV5-4 and TRBJ1-1, is as follows: ETGVTQSPTHLIKTRGQQVTLRCSSQSGHNTVSWYQQALGQGPQFIFQYYREEENGRGNFPPRFSGLQFPNYSSELNVNALELDDSALYLCASSAAGVGLDTEAFFGQGTRLTVV.